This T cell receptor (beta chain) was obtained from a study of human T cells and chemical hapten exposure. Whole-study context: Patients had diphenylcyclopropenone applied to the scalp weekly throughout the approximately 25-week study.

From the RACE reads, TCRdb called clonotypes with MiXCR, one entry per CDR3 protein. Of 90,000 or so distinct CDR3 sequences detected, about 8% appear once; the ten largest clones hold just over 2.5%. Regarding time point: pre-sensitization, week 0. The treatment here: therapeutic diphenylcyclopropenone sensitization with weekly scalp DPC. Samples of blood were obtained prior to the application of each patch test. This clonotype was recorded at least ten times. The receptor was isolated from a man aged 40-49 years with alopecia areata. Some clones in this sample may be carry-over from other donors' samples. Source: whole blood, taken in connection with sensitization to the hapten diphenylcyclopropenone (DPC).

The CDR3 DNA reads as TGCAGTGCTAGAGCCGACAGGGGGGCAGATGAAAAACTGTTTTTT. Protein: CSARADRGADEKLFF. The chain couples TRBV20-1 to TRBJ1-4, with 9 bases fitting TRBD1. The CDR3 consists of 15 residues. CDR1 is DFQATT, CDR2 SNEGSKA, per germline (reference sequence). Germline trimming cut 1 base from V and 6 bases from J; bases unmatched to any gene: 6.